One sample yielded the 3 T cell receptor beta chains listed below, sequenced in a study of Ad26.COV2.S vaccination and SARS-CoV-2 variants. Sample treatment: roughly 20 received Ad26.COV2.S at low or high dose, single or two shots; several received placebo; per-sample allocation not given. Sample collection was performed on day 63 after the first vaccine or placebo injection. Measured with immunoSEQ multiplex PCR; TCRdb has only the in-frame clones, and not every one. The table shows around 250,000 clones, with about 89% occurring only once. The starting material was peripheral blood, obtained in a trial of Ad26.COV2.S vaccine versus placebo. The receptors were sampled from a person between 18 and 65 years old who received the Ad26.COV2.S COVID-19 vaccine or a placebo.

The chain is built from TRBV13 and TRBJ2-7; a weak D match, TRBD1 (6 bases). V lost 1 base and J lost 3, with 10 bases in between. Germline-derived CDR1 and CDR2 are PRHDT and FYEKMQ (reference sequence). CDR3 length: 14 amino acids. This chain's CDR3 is CASSLVAGVYEQYF. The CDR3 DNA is TGTGCCAGCAGCTTAGTAGCAGGGGTCTACGAGCAGTACTTC.

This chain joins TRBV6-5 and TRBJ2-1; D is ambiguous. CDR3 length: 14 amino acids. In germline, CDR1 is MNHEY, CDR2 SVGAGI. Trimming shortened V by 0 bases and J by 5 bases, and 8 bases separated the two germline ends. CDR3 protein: CASSYSGSNNEQFF. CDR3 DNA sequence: TGTGCCAGCAGTTACTCTGGGTCGAACAATGAGCAGTTCTTC.

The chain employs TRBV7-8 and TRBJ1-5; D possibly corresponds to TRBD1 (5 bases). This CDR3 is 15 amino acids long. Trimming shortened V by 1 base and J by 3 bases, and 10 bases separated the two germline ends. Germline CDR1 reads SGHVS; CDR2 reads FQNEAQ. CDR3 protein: CASSLGQGSNQPQHF. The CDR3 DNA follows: TGTGCCAGCAGCTTAGGGCAGGGTTCCAATCAGCCCCAGCATTTT.